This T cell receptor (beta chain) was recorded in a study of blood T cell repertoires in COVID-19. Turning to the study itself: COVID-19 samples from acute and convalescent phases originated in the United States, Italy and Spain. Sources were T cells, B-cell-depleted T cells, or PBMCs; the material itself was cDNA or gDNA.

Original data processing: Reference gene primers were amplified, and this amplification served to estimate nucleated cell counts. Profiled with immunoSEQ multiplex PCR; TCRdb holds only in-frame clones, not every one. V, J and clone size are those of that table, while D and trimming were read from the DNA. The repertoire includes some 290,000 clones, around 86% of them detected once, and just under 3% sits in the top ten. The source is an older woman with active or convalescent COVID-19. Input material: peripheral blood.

CDR3 sequence reads: CASIDVGQGPYGYTF. The CDR3 nucleotides read TGTGCCAGCATCGACGTAGGACAGGGACCTTATGGCTACACCTTC. V is TRBV5-5 and J is TRBJ1-2, with 8 bases fitting TRBD1. Per the germline V gene, CDR1 is SGHKS and CDR2 is YYEKEE (reference sequence). The CDR3 extends over 15 amino acids. The J segment lost 5 bases and the V segment lost 6 bases, leaving 12 bases of the junction unmatched.